This T cell receptor beta chain was captured in a study of T-cell reconstitution after alpha-beta-depleted transplantation in children. In germline, CDR1 is SGHRS, CDR2 YFSETQ. This CDR3 is 15 amino acids long. Between the trimmed V and J ends, which lost 0 bases and 5 bases, there was a span of 15 bases. The library targeted TCRbeta and was prepared with unique molecular identifiers. TCRdb fed the PCR reads into MiXCR, producing one record per CDR3 protein. The sample comprises 190,000 or so distinct CDR3 sequences, less than 8% of which are singletons, and approximately 3% rests with the top ten. This sequence was found in a human donor who donated a stem cell graft to a child with Wiskott-Aldrich syndrome. Sequenced here: PBMCs from the stem cell graft donor, sampled from the stem cell graft. The V and J genes are TRBV5-1 and TRBJ2-7; D tentatively reads TRBD1 or TRBD2 (5 bases each). CDR3 DNA sequence: TGCGCCAGCAGCTTGGGGGGGATGGCCTTGAACGAGCAGTACTTC. Protein product: CASSLGGMALNEQYF.